Reported below is one T cell receptor beta chain. Methods used by the authors: By means of reference gene primer amplification, nucleated cell counts were estimated. Profiled with immunoSEQ multiplex PCR; TCRdb holds only in-frame clones, not every one. Clone size and V and J calls were adopted from that table, with D and trimming inferred from the DNA. The data contain approximately 70,000 clones, approximately 73% of them singletons. The germline CDR1 and CDR2 sequences are SEHNR and FQNEAQ (reference sequence). J gave up 7 bases and V 1 base, and 5 bases lay outside the gene matches. This CDR3 spans 15 amino acids. This entry comes from a study of blood T cell repertoires in COVID-19. Study in general: COVID-19 samples from acute and convalescent phases originated in the United States, Italy and Spain. PBMCs, B-cell-depleted T cells, or T cells provided the cDNA or gDNA that made up the material.

During active infection, Seattle patients enrolled and were then monitored through disease. The sequenced material came from peripheral blood. This chain uses TRBV7-9 with TRBJ2-1; 9 nucleotides match TRBD1. This clonotype was sampled from a man aged 55 to 70 with COVID-19, enrolled during active disease. As DNA, the CDR3 is TGTGCCAGCAGCTTAGTGGGGGACAGGGTGAATGAGCAGTTCTTC. It codes for CASSLVGDRVNEQFF.